This T cell receptor beta chain derives from a study of PD-1 blockade in mismatch repair-deficient tumors. Findings of the study overall: After pembrolizumab, tumor-resident clones rose rapidly, then generally contracted before radiologic responses.

Libraries were prepared by immunoSEQ multiplex PCR; TCRdb keeps only in-frame clonotypes and omits some of them. This sample has around 10,000 clones, with around nine tenths found just once. Trimming cost V 4 bases and J 4 bases, with 22 bases left between them. This CDR3 spans 17 amino acids. Germline V gene data show CDR1 as GTSNPN and CDR2 as SVGIG (reference sequence). Described time point: approximately ten-day in vitro stimulation with candidate neoantigen peptide 3. Note on this clone: Antigen specificity is unknown.

The material was cells cultured in vitro, obtained from a patient treated with pembrolizumab. The clonotype comes from an adult with mismatch repair-deficient cancer. The rearrangement links TRBV30 to TRBJ2-2, with D maybe TRBD1 (7 bases). For the CDR3, the DNA is TGTGCCTGGATTCTCCGGACTATCGGGGACAGCACCGGGGAGCTGTTTTTT. Amino acid sequence: CAWILRTIGDSTGELFF.